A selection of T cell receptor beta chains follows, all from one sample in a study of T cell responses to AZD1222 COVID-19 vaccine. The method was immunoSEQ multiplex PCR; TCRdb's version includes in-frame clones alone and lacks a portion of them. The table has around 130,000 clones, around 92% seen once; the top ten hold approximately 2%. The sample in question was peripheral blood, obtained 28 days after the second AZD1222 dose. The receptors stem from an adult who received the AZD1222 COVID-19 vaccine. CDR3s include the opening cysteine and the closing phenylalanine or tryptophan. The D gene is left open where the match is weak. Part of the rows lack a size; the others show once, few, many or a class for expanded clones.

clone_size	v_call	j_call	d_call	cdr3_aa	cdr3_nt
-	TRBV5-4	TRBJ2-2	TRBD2	CASSFGTSVNGELFF	TGTGCCAGCAGCTTCGGGACTAGCGTTAACGGGGAGCTGTTTTTT
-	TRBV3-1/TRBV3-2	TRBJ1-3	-	CASSQDWNSGNTIYF	TGTGCCAGCAGCCAAGATTGGAACTCTGGAAACACCATATATTTT
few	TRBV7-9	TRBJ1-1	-	CASSLAGTEAFF	TGTGCCAGCAGCTTAGCCGGGACGGAAGCTTTCTTT
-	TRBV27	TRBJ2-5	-	CASSPMGGWGVAQYF	TGTGCCAGCAGCCCCATGGGAGGTTGGGGGGTAGCCCAGTACTTC
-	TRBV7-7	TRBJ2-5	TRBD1	CASSLARTGGGTQYF	TGTGCTAGCAGCTTAGCGCGGACAGGGGGTGGGACCCAGTACTTC
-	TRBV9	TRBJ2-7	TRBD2	CASSGTSGGRSYEQYF	TGTGCCAGCAGCGGGACTAGCGGGGGACGATCCTACGAGCAGTACTTC
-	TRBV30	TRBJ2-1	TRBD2	CAWSGASGYNEQFF	TGTGCCTGGAGCGGGGCTAGCGGATACAATGAGCAGTTCTTC
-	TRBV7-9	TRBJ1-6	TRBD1	CASSYRTGRGNSPLHF	TGTGCCAGCAGTTACAGGACAGGACGGGGAAATTCACCCCTCCACTTT
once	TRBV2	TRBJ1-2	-	CASITPQVFYGYTF	TGTGCCAGCATCACCCCGCAGGTGTTCTATGGCTACACCTTC
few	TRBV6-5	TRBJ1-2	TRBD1	CASRTTGEDYGYTF	TGTGCCAGCAGGACAACAGGGGAGGACTATGGCTACACCTTC
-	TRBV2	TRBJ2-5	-	CASSGIYTEETQYF	TGTGCCAGCAGTGGGATTTACACCGAAGAGACCCAGTACTTC
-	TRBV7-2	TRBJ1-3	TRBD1	CASSQGGDGNTIYF	TGTGCCAGCAGCCAGGGGGGGGATGGAAACACCATATATTTT
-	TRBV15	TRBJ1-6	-	CATSRDRSYNSPLHF	TGTGCCACCAGCAGAGATAGGTCCTATAATTCACCCCTCCACTTT
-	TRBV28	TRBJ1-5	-	CASSQGNAAQPQHF	TGTGCCAGCAGTCAGGGGAATGCGGCTCAGCCCCAGCATTTT
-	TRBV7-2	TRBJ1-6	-	CASSLELGSPLHF	TGTGCCAGCAGCTTGGAATTGGGGTCACCCCTCCACTTT
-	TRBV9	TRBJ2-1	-	CASSVDSIGGEQFF	TGTGCCAGCAGCGTAGATTCTATAGGTGGTGAGCAGTTCTTC
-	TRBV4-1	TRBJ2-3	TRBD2	CASSQDRASGGSTDTQYF	TGCGCCAGCAGCCAAGATCGGGCTAGCGGGGGAAGCACAGATACGCAGTATTTT
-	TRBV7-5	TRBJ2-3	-	CARSSRTSLSTDTQYF	TGTGCCAGAAGCTCGCGGACTAGCCTTAGCACAGATACGCAGTATTTT
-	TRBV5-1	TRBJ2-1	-	CASSQGLLNPYNEQFF	TGCGCCAGCAGCCAGGGACTTTTGAACCCCTACAATGAGCAGTTCTTC
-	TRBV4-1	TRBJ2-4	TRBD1	CANSQVLGQRAKNIQYF	TGCGCCAACAGCCAAGTGCTGGGACAGCGGGCCAAAAACATTCAGTACTTC
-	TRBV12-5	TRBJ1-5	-	CASGLRGDQPQHF	TGTGCTAGTGGTTTGAGGGGGGACCAGCCCCAGCATTTT
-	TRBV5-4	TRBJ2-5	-	CASSLGAGGRQETQYF	TGTGCCAGCAGCTTGGGTGCAGGGGGGAGACAAGAGACCCAGTACTTC
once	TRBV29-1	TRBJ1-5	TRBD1	CSVGQFEGQPQHF	TGCAGCGTGGGACAGTTTGAGGGTCAGCCCCAGCATTTT
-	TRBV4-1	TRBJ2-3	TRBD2	CASGTSGATDTQYF	TGCGCCAGCGGAACTAGCGGGGCAACAGATACGCAGTATTTT
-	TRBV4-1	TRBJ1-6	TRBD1	CASSRTGGNSPLHF	TGCGCCAGCAGCAGGACAGGAGGTAATTCACCCCTCCACTTT
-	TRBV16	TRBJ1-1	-	CASSQSGRDTEAFF	TGTGCCAGCAGCCAATCGGGTAGGGACACTGAAGCTTTCTTT
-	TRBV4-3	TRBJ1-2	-	CASSQDRNYGYTF	TGCGCCAGCAGCCAAGACCGGAACTATGGCTACACCTTC
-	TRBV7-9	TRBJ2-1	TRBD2	CASSLPSGGWNEQFF	TGTGCCAGCAGCCTACCCAGCGGGGGGTGGAATGAGCAGTTCTTC
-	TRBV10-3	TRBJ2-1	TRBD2	CAVSDRLAGAAEQFF	TGTGCCGTCTCCGATCGGCTAGCGGGAGCGGCTGAGCAGTTCTTC
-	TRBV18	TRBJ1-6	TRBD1	CASSPPLGQGISPLHF	TGTGCCAGCTCACCACCGCTAGGACAGGGGATTTCACCCCTCCACTTT
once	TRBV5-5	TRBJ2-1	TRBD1	CASSLGGQHDNEQFF	TGTGCCAGCAGCTTGGGGGGACAGCATGACAATGAGCAGTTCTTC
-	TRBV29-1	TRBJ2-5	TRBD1	CSGSDRGPAETQYF	TGCAGCGGGTCCGACAGGGGGCCAGCGGAGACCCAGTACTTC
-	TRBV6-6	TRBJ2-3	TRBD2	CASSSTGTSGSRYF	TGTGCCAGCAGTTCCACCGGGACTAGCGGGAGTAGGTATTTT
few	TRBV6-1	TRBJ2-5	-	CASSPITGLETQYF	TGTGCCAGCAGTCCGATTACAGGGCTGGAGACCCAGTACTTC
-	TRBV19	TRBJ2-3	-	CASSTRTTDTQYF	TGTGCCAGTAGTACCCGGACCACAGATACGCAGTATTTT
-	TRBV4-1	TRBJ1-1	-	CASSGPLRDTEAFF	TGCGCCAGCTCTGGGCCCTTGCGGGACACTGAAGCTTTCTTT
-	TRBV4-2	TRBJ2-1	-	CASSRSGFYNEQFF	TGTGCCAGCAGCCGATCCGGATTTTACAATGAGCAGTTCTTC
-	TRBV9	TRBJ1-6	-	CASSPGRLGNSPLHF	TGTGCCAGCAGCCCGGGGAGGTTGGGGAATTCACCCCTCCACTTT
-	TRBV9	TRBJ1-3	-	CASSETSGNTIYF	TGTGCCAGCAGCGAGACATCTGGAAACACCATATATTTT
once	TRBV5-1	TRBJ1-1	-	CASTLEGGTEAFF	TGCGCCAGCACCCTCGAGGGGGGCACTGAAGCTTTCTTT
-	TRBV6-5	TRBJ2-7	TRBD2	CASTTVAGSSYEQYF	TGTGCCAGCACGACGGTAGCGGGGAGCTCCTACGAGCAGTACTTC
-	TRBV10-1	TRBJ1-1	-	CASSENRVRTEAFF	TGCGCCAGCAGTGAAAACAGGGTCCGAACTGAAGCTTTCTTT
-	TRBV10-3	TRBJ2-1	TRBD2	CAISVPAAGGDNEQFF	TGTGCCATCAGTGTCCCGGCAGCGGGAGGGGACAATGAGCAGTTCTTC
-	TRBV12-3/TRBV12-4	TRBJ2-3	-	CASSYTDTQYF	TGTGCCAGCAGTTACACAGATACGCAGTATTTT
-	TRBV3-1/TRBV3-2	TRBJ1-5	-	CASSDQYSNQPQHF	TGTGCCAGCAGCGACCAGTATAGCAATCAGCCCCAACATTTT
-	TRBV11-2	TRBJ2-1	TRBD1	CASSSGQGPSYNEQFF	TGTGCCAGCAGCTCCGGACAGGGCCCCTCCTACAATGAGCAGTTCTTC
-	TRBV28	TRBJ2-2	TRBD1	CASSPYPGQGPGELFF	TGTGCCAGCAGTCCCTATCCGGGACAGGGTCCCGGGGAGCTGTTTTTT
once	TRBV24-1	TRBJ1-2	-	CATSDNGTPGDYGYTF	TGTGCCACCAGTGATAACGGCACACCAGGGGACTATGGCTACACCTTC
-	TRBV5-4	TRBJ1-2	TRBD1	CASSQTPSQGAYYGYTF	TGTGCCAGCAGCCAGACCCCCTCACAGGGGGCTTACTATGGCTACACCTTC
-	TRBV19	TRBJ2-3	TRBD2	CASNPSGRTDTQYF	TGTGCCAGTAATCCTAGCGGACGCACAGATACGCAGTATTTT
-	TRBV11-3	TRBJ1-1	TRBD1	CASSPLDRVNEAFF	TGTGCCAGCAGCCCCCTCGACAGGGTCAATGAAGCTTTCTTT
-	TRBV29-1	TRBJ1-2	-	CSVVAPPNYGYTF	TGCAGCGTTGTGGCACCTCCTAACTATGGCTACACCTTC
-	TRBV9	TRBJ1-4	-	CASSVGWANEKLFF	TGTGCCAGCAGCGTAGGGTGGGCTAATGAAAAACTGTTTTTT
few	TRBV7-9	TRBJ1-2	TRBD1	CAIPGGGNGYTF	TGTGCCATCCCGGGAGGGGGCAATGGCTACACCTTC
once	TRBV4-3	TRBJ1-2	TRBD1	CASSRQGTGTDGYTF	TGCGCCAGCAGCCGGCAGGGAACGGGGACAGATGGCTACACCTTC
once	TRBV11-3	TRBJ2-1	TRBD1	CASSPTGDGGEQFF	TGTGCCAGCAGCCCTACAGGGGATGGGGGTGAGCAGTTCTTC
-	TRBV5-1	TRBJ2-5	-	CASTLALQGGETQYF	TGCGCCAGCACCCTGGCATTACAGGGCGGGGAGACCCAGTACTTC
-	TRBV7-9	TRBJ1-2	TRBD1	CASSPTGGGYGYTF	TGTGCCAGCAGCCCCACAGGGGGCGGGTATGGCTACACCTTC
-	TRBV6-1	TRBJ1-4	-	CASSERTPTNEKLFF	TGTGCCAGCAGTGAAAGAACCCCAACTAATGAAAAACTGTTTTTT